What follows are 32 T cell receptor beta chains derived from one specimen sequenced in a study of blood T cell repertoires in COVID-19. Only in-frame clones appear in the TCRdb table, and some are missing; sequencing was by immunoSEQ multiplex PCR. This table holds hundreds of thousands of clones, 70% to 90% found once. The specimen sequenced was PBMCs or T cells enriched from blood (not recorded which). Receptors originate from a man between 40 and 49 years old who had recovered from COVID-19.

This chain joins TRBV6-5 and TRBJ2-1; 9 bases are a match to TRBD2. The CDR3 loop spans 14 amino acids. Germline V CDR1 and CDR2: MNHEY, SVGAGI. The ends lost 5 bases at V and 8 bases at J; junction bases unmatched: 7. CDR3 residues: CASSPGTSRYEQFF. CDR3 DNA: TGTGCCAGCAGTCCCGGGACTAGCAGATATGAGCAGTTCTTC.

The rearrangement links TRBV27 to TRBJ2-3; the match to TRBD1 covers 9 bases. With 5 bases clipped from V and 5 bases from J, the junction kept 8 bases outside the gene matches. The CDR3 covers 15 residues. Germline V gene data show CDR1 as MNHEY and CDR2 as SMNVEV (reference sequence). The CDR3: CASSPGQGGGDTQYF. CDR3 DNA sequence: TGTGCCAGCAGTCCGGGACAGGGAGGGGGAGATACGCAGTATTTT.

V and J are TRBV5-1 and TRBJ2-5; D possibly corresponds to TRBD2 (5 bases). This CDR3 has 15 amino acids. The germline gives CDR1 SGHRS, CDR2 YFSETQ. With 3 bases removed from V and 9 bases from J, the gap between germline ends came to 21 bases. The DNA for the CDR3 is TGCGCCAGCAGCTACCGGGAAGGGCGGTTGGAGGCCCAGTACTTC. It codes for CASSYREGRLEAQYF.

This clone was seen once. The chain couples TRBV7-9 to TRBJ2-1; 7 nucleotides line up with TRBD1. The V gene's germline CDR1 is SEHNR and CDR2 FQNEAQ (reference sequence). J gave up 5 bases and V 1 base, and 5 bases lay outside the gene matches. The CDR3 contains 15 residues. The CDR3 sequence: CASSLGEGGHNEQFF. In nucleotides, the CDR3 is TGTGCCAGCAGCTTAGGGGAAGGGGGCCACAATGAGCAGTTCTTC.

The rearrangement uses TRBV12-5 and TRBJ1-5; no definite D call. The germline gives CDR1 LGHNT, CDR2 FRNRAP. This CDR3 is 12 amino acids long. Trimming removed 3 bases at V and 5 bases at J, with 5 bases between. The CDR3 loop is CASGLVDQPQHF. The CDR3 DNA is TGTGCTAGTGGTTTAGTAGATCAGCCCCAGCATTTT.

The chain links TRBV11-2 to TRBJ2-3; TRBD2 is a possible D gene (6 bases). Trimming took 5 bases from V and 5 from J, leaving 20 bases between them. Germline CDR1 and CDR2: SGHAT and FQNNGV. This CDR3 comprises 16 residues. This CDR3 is CASSLGVGTSIDTQYF. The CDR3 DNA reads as TGTGCCAGCAGCCTGGGGGTCGGGACTTCGATAGATACGCAGTATTTT.

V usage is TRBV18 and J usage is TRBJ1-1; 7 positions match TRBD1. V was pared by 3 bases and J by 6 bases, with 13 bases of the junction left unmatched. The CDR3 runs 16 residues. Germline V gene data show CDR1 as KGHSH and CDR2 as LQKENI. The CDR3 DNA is TGTGCCAGCTCACCTGCCTTACAGGGGACCCGCGCTGAAGCTTTCTTT. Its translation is CASSPALQGTRAEAFF. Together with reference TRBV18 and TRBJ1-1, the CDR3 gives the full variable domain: NAGVMQNPRHLVRRRGQEARLRCSPMKGHSHVYWYRQLPEEGLKFMVYLQKENIIDESGMPKERFSAEFPKEGPSILRIQQVVRGDSAAYFCASSPALQGTRAEAFFGQGTRLTVV.

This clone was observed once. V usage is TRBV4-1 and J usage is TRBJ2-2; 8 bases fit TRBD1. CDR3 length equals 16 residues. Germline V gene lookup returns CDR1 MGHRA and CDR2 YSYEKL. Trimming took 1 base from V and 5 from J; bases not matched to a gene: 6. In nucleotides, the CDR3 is TGCGCCAGCAGCCAAGGGGCGCAGGGGGCGACCGGGGAGCTGTTTTTT. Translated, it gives CASSQGAQGATGELFF.

The CDR3 DNA follows: TGTGCCAGTAGTCGGGACACAGAGACCCAGTACTTC. Protein sequence: CASSRDTETQYF. This sequence joins TRBV19 and TRBJ2-5, with a weak D call TRBD1 (6 bases). Germline CDR1 LNHDA, CDR2 SQIVND (reference sequence). V was pared by 5 bases and J by 4 bases, with 8 bases between. The CDR3 consists of 12 residues. The whole variable domain, filled in from reference TRBV19 and TRBJ2-5, reads DGGITQSPKYLFRKEGQNVTLSCEQNLNHDAMYWYRQDPGQGLRLIYYSQIVNDFQKGDIAEGYSVSREKKESFPLTVTSAQKNPTAFYLCASSRDTETQYFGPGTRLLVL.

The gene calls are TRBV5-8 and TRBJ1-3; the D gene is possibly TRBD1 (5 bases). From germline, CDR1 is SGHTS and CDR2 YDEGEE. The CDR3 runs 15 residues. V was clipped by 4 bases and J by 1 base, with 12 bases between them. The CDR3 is CASSRGRFSGNTIYF. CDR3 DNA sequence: TGTGCCAGCAGCCGGGGGAGGTTTTCTGGAAACACCATATATTTT.

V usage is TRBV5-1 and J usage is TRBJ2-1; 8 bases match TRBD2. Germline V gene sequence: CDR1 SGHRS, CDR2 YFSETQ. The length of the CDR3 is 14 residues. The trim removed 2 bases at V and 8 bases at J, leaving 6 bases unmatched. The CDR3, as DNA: TGCGCCAGCAGCTTAAGGCTAGCGGGCGATGAGCAGTTCTTC. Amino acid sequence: CASSLRLAGDEQFF.

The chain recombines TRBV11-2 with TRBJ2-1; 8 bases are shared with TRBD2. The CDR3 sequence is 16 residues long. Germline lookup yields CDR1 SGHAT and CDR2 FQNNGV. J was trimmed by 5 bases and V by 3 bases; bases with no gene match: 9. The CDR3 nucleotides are TGTGCCAGCAGCTTTACCGGGACTAGAGACCACAATGAGCAGTTCTTC. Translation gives CASSFTGTRDHNEQFF.

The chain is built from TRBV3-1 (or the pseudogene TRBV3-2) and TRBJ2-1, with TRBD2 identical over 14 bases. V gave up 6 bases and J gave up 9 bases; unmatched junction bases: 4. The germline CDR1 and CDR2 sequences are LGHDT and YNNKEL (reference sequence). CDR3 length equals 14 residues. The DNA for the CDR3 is TGTGCCAGCAGGGGACTAGCGGGAGTGGGTGAGCAGTTCTTC. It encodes CASRGLAGVGEQFF.

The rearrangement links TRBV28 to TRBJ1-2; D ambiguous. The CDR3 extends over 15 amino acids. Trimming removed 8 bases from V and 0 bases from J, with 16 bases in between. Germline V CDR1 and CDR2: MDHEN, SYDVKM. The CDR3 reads CASLAGGTPNYGYTF. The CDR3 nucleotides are TGTGCCAGCCTGGCGGGAGGTACACCTAACTATGGCTACACCTTC.

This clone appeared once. Written as DNA, the CDR3 is TGTGCCAGTAACTCTAGGGGTCTATTCTACGCGAACACCGGGGAGCTGTTTTTT. This codes for CASNSRGLFYANTGELFF. V is TRBV19 and J is TRBJ2-2; D may be TRBD1 (5 bases). Germline lookup yields CDR1 LNHDA and CDR2 SQIVND (reference sequence). V was shortened by 7 bases and J by 0 bases, with 21 bases between the two germline ends. This CDR3 comprises 18 residues.

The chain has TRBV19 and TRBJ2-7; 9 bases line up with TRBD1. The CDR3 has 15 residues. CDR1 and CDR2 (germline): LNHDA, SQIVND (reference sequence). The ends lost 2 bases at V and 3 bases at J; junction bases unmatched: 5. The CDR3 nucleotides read TGTGCCAGTAGTATAAGGAGGACAGGGGTCTACGAGCAGTACTTC. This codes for CASSIRRTGVYEQYF.

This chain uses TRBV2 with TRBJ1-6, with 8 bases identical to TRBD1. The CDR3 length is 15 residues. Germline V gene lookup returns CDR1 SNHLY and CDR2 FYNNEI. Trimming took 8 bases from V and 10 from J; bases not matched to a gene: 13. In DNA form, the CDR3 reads TGTGCCAGCGGTAGAGTCCAGGGGGCAAACTCACCCCTCCACTTT. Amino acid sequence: CASGRVQGANSPLHF.

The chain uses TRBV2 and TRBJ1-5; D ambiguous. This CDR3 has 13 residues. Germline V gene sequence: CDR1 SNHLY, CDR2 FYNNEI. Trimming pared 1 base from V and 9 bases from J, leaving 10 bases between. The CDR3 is CASSEGLRSPQHF. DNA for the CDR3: TGTGCCAGCAGTGAAGGCCTAAGATCGCCCCAGCATTTT.

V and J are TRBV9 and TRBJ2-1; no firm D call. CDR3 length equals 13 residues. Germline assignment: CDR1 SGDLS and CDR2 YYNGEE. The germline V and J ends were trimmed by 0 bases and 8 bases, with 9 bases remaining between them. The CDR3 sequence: CASSVATSDEQFF. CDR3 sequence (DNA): TGTGCCAGCAGCGTAGCTACGAGCGATGAGCAGTTCTTC.

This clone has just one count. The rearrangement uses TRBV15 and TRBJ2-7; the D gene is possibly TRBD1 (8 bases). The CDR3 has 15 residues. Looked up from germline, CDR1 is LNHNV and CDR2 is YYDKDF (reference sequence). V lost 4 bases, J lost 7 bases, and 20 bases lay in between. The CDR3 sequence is CATSNRGTTPMEQYF. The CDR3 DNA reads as TGTGCCACCAGCAACAGGGGGACTACCCCTATGGAGCAGTACTTC.

The CDR3 DNA reads TGCGCCAGCATGCGGGAGGGAGAGACCCAGTACTTC. It is translated as CASMREGETQYF. The chain recombines TRBV5-1 with TRBJ2-5; the match to TRBD2 covers 9 bases. Germline CDR1 is SGHRS and CDR2 is YFSETQ. CDR3 length: 12 amino acids. V trimming: 6 bases; J trimming: 4 bases; junction bases outside the gene matches: 1.

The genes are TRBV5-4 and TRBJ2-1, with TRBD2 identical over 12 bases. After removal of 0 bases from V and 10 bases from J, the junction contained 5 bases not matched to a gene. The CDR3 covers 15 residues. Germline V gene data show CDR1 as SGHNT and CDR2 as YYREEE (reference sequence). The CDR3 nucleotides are TGTGCCAGCAGCTTGGGATCGCTAGCGGGGGGGGAGCAGTTCTTC. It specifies CASSLGSLAGGEQFF. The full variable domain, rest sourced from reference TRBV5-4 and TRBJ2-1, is ETGVTQSPTHLIKTRGQQVTLRCSSQSGHNTVSWYQQALGQGPQFIFQYYREEENGRGNFPPRFSGLQFPNYSSELNVNALELDDSALYLCASSLGSLAGGEQFFGPGTRLTVL.

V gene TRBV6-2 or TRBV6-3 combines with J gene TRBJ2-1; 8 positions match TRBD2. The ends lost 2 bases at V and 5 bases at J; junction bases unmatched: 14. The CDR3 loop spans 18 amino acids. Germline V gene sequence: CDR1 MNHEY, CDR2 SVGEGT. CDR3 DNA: TGTGCCAGCAGTTACCGAAGCGGTCTAGCGGGCGCCCACAATGAGCAGTTCTTC. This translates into CASSYRSGLAGAHNEQFF.

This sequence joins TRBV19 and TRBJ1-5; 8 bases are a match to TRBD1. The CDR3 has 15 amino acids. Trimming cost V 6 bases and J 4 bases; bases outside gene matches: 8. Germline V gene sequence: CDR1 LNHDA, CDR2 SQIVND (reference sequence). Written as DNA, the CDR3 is TGTGCCAGTAGGGCGACAGGGGATAAGAATCAGCCCCAGCATTTT. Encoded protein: CASRATGDKNQPQHF.

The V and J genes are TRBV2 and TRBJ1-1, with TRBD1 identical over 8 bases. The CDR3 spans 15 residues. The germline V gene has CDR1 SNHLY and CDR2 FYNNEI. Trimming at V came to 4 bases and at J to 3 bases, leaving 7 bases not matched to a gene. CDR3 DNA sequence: TGTGCCAGCAGTGTTCAGGGGGCGCCGGACACTGAAGCTTTCTTT. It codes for CASSVQGAPDTEAFF.

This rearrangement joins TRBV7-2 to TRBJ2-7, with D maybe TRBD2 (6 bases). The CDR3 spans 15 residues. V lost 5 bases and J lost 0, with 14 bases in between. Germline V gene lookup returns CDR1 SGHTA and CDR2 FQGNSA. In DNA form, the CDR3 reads TGTGCCAGCAGCCCGGCGGGGAGGAGCTCCTACGAGCAGTACTTC. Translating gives CASSPAGRSSYEQYF. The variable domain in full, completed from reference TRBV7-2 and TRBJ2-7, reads GAGVSQSPSNKVTEKGKDVELRCDPISGHTALYWYRQSLGQGLEFLIYFQGNSAPDKSGLPSDRFSAERTGGSVSTLTIQRTQQEDSAVYLCASSPAGRSSYEQYFGPGTRLTVT.

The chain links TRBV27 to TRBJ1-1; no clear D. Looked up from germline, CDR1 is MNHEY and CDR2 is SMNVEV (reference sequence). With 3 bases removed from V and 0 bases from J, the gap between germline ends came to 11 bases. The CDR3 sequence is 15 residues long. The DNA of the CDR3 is TGTGCCAGCAGTTTGATACGAAGCATGAACACTGAAGCTTTCTTT. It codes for CASSLIRSMNTEAFF.

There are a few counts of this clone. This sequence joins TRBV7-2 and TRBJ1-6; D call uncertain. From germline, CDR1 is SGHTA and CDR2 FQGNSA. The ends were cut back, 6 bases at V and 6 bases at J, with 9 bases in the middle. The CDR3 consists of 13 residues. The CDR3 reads CASRSPRNSPLHF. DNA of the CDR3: TGTGCCAGCAGGTCCCCCCGTAATTCACCCCTCCACTTT.

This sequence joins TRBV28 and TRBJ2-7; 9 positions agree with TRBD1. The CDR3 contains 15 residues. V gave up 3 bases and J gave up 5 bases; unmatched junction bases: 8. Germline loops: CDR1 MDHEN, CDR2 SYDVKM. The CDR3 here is CASSFPGQGWDEQYF. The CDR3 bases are TGTGCCAGCAGTTTCCCGGGACAGGGTTGGGACGAGCAGTACTTC.

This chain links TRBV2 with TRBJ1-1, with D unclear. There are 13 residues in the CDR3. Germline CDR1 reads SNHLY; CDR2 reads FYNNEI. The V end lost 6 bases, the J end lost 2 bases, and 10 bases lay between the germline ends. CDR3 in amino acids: CASRRNVNTEAFF. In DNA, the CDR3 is TGTGCCAGCAGGAGGAACGTCAACACTGAAGCTTTCTTT.

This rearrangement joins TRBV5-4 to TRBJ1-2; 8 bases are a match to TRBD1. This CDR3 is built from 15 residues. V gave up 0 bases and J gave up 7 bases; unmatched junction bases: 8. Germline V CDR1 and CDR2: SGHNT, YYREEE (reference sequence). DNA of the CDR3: TGTGCCAGCAGCTTGGGTGGACAGGGAGAGTCTGGCTACACCTTC. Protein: CASSLGGQGESGYTF.

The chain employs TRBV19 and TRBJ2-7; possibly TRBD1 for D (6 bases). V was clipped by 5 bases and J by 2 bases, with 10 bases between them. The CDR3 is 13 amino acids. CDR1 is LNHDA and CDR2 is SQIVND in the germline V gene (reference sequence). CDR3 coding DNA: TGTGCCAGTAGTTTCCGGGACACCTACGAGCAGTACTTC. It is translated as CASSFRDTYEQYF.